The 6 T cell receptor beta chains presented below share a single source sample, sequenced in a study of T cell repertoires in cytomegalovirus infection. Their recognized antigens are unknown. Each CDR3 protein is one row after TCRdb ran MiXCR on the reads. The data show 550,000 to 700,000 distinct CDR3 sequences, with roughly 42% seen just once and 48% held by the top ten. The specimen comprised cultured PBMCs, sampled from culture after CMV antigen stimulation. These receptors came from a human donor in good health (CMV status not recorded). Some clones in this sample may be carry-over from other donors' samples.

This clonotype has more than one count but fewer than ten. The rearrangement links TRBV7-2 to TRBJ1-3; no reliable D call. Germline values: CDR1 SGHTA, CDR2 FQGNSA. This CDR3 spans 13 amino acids. Trimming took 3 bases from V and 4 from J, leaving 7 bases between them. The CDR3 DNA sequence: TGTGCCAGCAGCTTTTTAGGAGGAAACACCATATATTTT. This translates into CASSFLGGNTIYF.

The chain combines TRBV7-2 with TRBJ2-2, with a tentative D call TRBD2 (6 bases). Deletions cut 4 bases from V and 6 bases from J, with 15 bases between. Germline loops: CDR1 SGHTA, CDR2 FQGNSA. CDR3 length equals 15 residues. This CDR3 reads CASSWPGLEAGELFF. In DNA form, the CDR3 reads TGTGCCAGCAGCTGGCCGGGACTTGAGGCCGGGGAGCTGTTTTTT.

This clonotype was detected many times. The chain carries TRBV7-6 and TRBJ2-7; possible D gene TRBD2, 5 bases. CDR3 length: 13 residues. Germline assignment: CDR1 SGHVS and CDR2 FNYEAQ. The germline V and J ends were trimmed by 0 bases and 5 bases, with 8 bases remaining between them. As DNA, the CDR3 is TGTGCCAGCAGCTTAGCGGGAGTTAACGAGCAGTACTTC. This sequence encodes CASSLAGVNEQYF.

This clonotype was counted a few times. The rearrangement uses TRBV12-3 or TRBV12-4 and TRBJ1-2; D call uncertain. Trimming stripped 6 bases from V and 3 bases from J, with 8 bases between. The CDR3 covers 12 residues. The CDR3 DNA is TGTGCCAGCAGCCAAGGGCACTATGGCTACACCTTC. Its translation: CASSQGHYGYTF.

V gene TRBV7-6 combines with J gene TRBJ2-7; 8 bases agree with TRBD2. V was clipped by 4 bases and J by 3 bases; unmatched bases: 11. The V gene's germline CDR1 is SGHVS and CDR2 FNYEAQ. The CDR3 is 16 residues long. The DNA for the CDR3 is TGTGCCAGCAGCTCCCTCGCTGGGACTAGAATCTACGAGCAGTACTTC. Its protein is CASSSLAGTRIYEQYF.

This CDR3 is CSARPTHGRYTEAFF. The DNA of the CDR3 is TGCAGTGCTAGACCCACCCACGGGCGGTACACTGAAGCTTTCTTT. This rearrangement joins TRBV20-1 to TRBJ1-1; D not resolved. Germline V lookup: CDR1 DFQATT, CDR2 SNEGSKA (reference sequence). Between the trimmed V and J ends, which lost 2 bases and 3 bases, there was a span of 16 bases. There are 15 residues in the CDR3.